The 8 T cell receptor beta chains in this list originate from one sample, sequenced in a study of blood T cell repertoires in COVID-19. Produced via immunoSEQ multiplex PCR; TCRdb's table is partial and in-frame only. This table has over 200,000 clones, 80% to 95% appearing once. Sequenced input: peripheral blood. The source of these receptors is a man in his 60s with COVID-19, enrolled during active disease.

This chain's CDR3 is CASSPPGASGNTIYF. The CDR3 region has the DNA TGTGCCAGCTCACCACCGGGGGCCTCTGGAAACACCATATATTTT. The chain has TRBV18 and TRBJ1-3; D may be TRBD1 (6 bases). Germline values: CDR1 KGHSH, CDR2 LQKENI. The CDR3 totals 15 residues. Trimming took 0 bases from V and 0 from J, leaving 6 bases between them.

In nucleotides, the CDR3 is TGTGCCAGCAGTTCGAGCGGGAGGGCCTCCTACGAGCAGTACTTC. Its protein is CASSSSGRASYEQYF. The chain combines TRBV6-2 or TRBV6-3 with TRBJ2-7; TRBD2 matches 10 bases. The CDR3 consists of 15 residues. Germline V gives CDR1 MNHEY, CDR2 SVGEGT. Germline trimming cut 4 bases from V and 0 bases from J; bases unmatched to any gene: 3.

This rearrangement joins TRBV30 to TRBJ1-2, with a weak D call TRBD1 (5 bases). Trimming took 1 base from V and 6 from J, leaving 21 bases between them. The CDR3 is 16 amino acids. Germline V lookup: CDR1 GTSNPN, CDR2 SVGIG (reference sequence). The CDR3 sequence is CAWSGLGTGLWDGYTF. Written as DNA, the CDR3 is TGTGCCTGGAGTGGCCTGGGGACGGGACTTTGGGATGGCTACACCTTC. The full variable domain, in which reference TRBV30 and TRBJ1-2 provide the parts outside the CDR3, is SQTIHQWPATLVQPVGSPLSLECTVEGTSNPNLYWYRQAAGRGLQLLFYSVGIGQISSEVPQNLSASRPQDRQFILSSKKLLLSDSGFYLCAWSGLGTGLWDGYTFGSGTRLTVV.

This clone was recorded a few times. CDR3 DNA: TGTGCCAGTAGAGGCGGCACGCAGTATTTT. Protein sequence: CASRGGTQYF. The rearrangement links TRBV19 to TRBJ2-3; D call uncertain. The V gene lost 6 bases and the J gene lost 9 bases, with 7 bases spanning the gap. This CDR3 region has 10 residues. Germline CDR1 is LNHDA and CDR2 is SQIVND (reference sequence).

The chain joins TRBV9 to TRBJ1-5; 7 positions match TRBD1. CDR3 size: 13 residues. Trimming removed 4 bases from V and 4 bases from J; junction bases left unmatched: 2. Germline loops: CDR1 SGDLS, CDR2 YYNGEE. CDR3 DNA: TGTGCCAGCAGCACAGGGGAAAATCAGCCCCAGCATTTT. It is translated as CASSTGENQPQHF.

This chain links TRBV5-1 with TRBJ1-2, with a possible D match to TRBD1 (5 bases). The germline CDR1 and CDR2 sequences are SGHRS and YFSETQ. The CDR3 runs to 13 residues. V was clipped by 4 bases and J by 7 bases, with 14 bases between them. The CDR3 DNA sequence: TGCGCCAGCAGCCCTGACAGCTACCTTGGCTACACCTTC. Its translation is CASSPDSYLGYTF. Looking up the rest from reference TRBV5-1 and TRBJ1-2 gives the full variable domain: KAGVTQTPRYLIKTRGQQVTLSCSPISGHRSVSWYQQTPGQGLQFLFEYFSETQRNKGNFPGRFSGRQFSNSRSEMNVSTLELGDSALYLCASSPDSYLGYTFGSGTRLTVV.

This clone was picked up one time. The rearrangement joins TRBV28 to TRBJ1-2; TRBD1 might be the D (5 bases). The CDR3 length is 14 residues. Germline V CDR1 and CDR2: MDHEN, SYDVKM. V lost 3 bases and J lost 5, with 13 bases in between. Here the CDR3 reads CASSFGDGLYGYTF. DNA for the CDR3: TGTGCCAGCAGTTTTGGGGACGGACTATATGGCTACACCTTC.

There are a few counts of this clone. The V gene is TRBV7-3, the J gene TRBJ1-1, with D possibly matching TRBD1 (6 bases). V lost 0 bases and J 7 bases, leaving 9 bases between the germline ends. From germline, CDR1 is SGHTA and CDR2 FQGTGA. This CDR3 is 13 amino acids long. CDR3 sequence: CASSLTKDSEAFF. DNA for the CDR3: TGTGCCAGCAGCTTAACGAAGGACAGTGAAGCTTTCTTT.